This section outlines one TCR beta chain sequence together with its context. The method was immunoSEQ multiplex PCR; TCRdb's version includes in-frame clones alone and lacks a portion of them. Of about 90,000 clones listed, less than 90% are singletons. This record comes from a study of cytomegalovirus exposure and HLA in healthy donors. CDR1 MNHEY and CDR2 SMNVEV come from the germline V gene (reference sequence). CDR3 length: 12 residues. After removal of 10 bases from V and 5 bases from J, the junction contained 5 bases not matched to a gene. The V gene is TRBV27, the J gene TRBJ1-1; 9 bases line up with TRBD1. The origin of this receptor is a young woman in good health and CMV-seropositive. The sequenced material came from PBMCs. CDR3 loop: CAIQGAGTEAFF. CDR3 sequence (DNA): TGTGCCATACAGGGGGCAGGGACTGAAGCTTTCTTT.